What follows are 27 T cell receptor beta chains derived from one specimen sequenced in a study of Ad26.COV2.S vaccination and SARS-CoV-2 variants. Treatment of the sample: roughly 19 received Ad26.COV2.S at low or high dose, single or two shots; 5 received placebo; per-sample allocation not given. It was on day 63 after the first vaccine or placebo injection that samples were taken. TCRdb's table, derived via immunoSEQ multiplex PCR, lists solely in-frame clones and lacks some. The table includes approximately 410,000 clones, roughly 90% detected once. The sequencing used peripheral blood, collected in a trial of Ad26.COV2.S vaccine versus placebo. The receptors derive from a person aged 18-60 years who received the Ad26.COV2.S COVID-19 vaccine or a placebo.

This chain connects TRBV7-3 to TRBJ1-5; D gene uncertain. The ends were cut back, 0 bases at V and 7 bases at J, with 7 bases in the middle. CDR3 length: 13 amino acids. Germline assignment: CDR1 SGHTA and CDR2 FQGTGA. This chain's CDR3 is CASSLTQEQPQHF. The CDR3 DNA sequence: TGTGCCAGCAGCTTAACGCAAGAGCAGCCCCAGCATTTT.

In its sample, this clone was seen once. J is TRBJ2-7 and V is TRBV12-3 or TRBV12-4; D is undetermined. With 6 bases removed from V and 3 bases from J, the gap between germline ends came to 12 bases. The CDR3 has 13 amino acids. The CDR3 is CASRSRLNYEQYF. CDR3 coding DNA: TGTGCCAGCAGATCAAGGTTGAACTACGAGCAGTACTTC.

The V and J genes are TRBV13 and TRBJ2-1; D gene unclear. The CDR3 has 13 residues. V gave up 4 bases and J gave up 2 bases, with 6 bases separating them. Germline V gene lookup returns CDR1 PRHDT and CDR2 FYEKMQ (reference sequence). The CDR3 protein is CASSSTTYNEQFF. CDR3 coding DNA: TGTGCCAGCAGCTCCACTACCTACAATGAGCAGTTCTTC.

The chain combines TRBV4-3 with TRBJ2-1; D ambiguous. Germline values: CDR1 LGHNA, CDR2 YSLEER. CDR3 length: 14 amino acids. The germline V and J ends were trimmed by 0 bases and 8 bases, with 11 bases remaining between them. CDR3 sequence: CASSQEGRPHEQFF. CDR3 DNA: TGCGCCAGCAGCCAAGAGGGCAGGCCCCATGAGCAGTTCTTC.

The rearrangement joins TRBV18 to TRBJ2-3; 12 positions agree with TRBD2. CDR3 length equals 17 residues. Unmatched junction bases numbered 8, after V lost 2 bases and J lost 5 bases. The germline V gene has CDR1 KGHSH and CDR2 LQKENI. DNA of the CDR3: TGTGCCAGCTCACCAACCGTCCTAGCGGGGGGGCTAGATACGCAGTATTTT. It specifies CASSPTVLAGGLDTQYF.

The chain uses TRBV5-4 and TRBJ2-2, with TRBD1 matching over 7 bases. The trim removed 4 bases at V and 4 bases at J, leaving 13 bases unmatched. The CDR3 length is 17 residues. CDR1 and CDR2 from the germline V gene are SGHNT and YYREEE (reference sequence). The CDR3 sequence is CASSSWALTGSTGELFF. Written as DNA, the CDR3 is TGTGCCAGCAGCAGTTGGGCGTTGACAGGGAGCACCGGGGAGCTGTTTTTT.

This rearrangement joins TRBV14 to TRBJ2-2; D might be TRBD1 or TRBD2, each matching 5 bases. This CDR3 spans 21 amino acids. V lost 0 bases and J 4 bases, leaving 27 bases between the germline ends. Looked up from germline, CDR1 is SGHDN and CDR2 is FVKESK. The CDR3: CASSQDFPAPGTLMITGELFF. The DNA for the CDR3 is TGTGCCAGCAGCCAAGATTTCCCCGCGCCCGGGACGCTTATGATCACCGGGGAGCTGTTTTTT.

The chain joins TRBV29-1 to TRBJ2-7; D possibly uses TRBD1 or TRBD2 (5 bases each). Germline CDR1 and CDR2: SQVTM and ANQGSEA. The CDR3 contains 12 residues. The V gene lost 1 base and the J gene lost 7 bases, with 11 bases spanning the gap. The CDR3, as DNA: TGCAGCGTTGAAGGGAAATGGGGGGAGCAGTACTTC. It translates to CSVEGKWGEQYF.

The chain uses TRBV27 and TRBJ1-1; D unclear. CDR1 is MNHEY, CDR2 SMNVEV, per germline (reference sequence). CDR3 length: 13 residues. Trimming took 3 bases from V and 5 from J, leaving 10 bases between them. CDR3 loop: CASSFNLGTEAFF. CDR3 sequence (DNA): TGTGCCAGCAGTTTTAACCTGGGGACTGAAGCTTTCTTT.

To note about this clone: The germline gene is not matched at one end of the junction; a read error may be the cause. The rearrangement uses TRBV7-9 and TRBJ2-5; 9 bases agree with TRBD1. Per germline, CDR1 SEHNR and CDR2 FQNEAQ (reference sequence). CDR3 size: 15 residues. Here the CDR3 DNA reads TGTGCCAGCAGGACAGGGACAGGGACAAGAGAGGCCCAGTACTTC. This translates into CASRTGTGTREAQYF.

The gene calls are TRBV9 and TRBJ1-5, with 8 bases lining up with TRBD1. The V segment lost 4 bases and the J segment 6 bases; nucleotides outside the gene matches: 9. Germline CDR1 SGDLS, CDR2 YYNGEE. The CDR3 consists of 15 residues. CDR3 amino acids: CASSRSGTGIQPQHF. CDR3 bases: TGTGCCAGCAGCCGTTCCGGGACAGGAATTCAGCCCCAGCATTTT.

The V gene is TRBV5-5, the J gene TRBJ2-7; D not resolved. The ends were cut back, 2 bases at V and 2 bases at J, with 8 bases in the middle. The CDR3 covers 13 residues. Germline CDR1 is SGHKS and CDR2 is YYEKEE (reference sequence). Here the CDR3 reads CASSFELTYEQYF. CDR3 DNA sequence: TGTGCCAGCAGCTTCGAGTTAACCTACGAGCAGTACTTC. The full variable domain, completed using reference TRBV5-5 and TRBJ2-7, is DAGVTQSPTHLIKTRGQQVTLRCSPISGHKSVSWYQQVLGQGPQFIFQYYEKEERGRGNFPDRFSARQFPNYSSELNVNALLLGDSALYLCASSFELTYEQYFGPGTRLTVT.

The V call is TRBV6-5, the J call TRBJ1-2; D uncertain. Germline-derived CDR1 and CDR2 are MNHEY and SVGAGI. The length of the CDR3 is 14 residues. The V end was cut by 6 bases, the J end by 8 bases, with 19 bases between. The CDR3 region has the DNA TGTGCCAGCAGAATGGACCCCTCCGTAGGCGGCTACACCTTC. Amino acid sequence: CASRMDPSVGGYTF.

This rearrangement joins TRBV15 to TRBJ1-5; tentatively, D is TRBD1 (5 bases). CDR1 LNHNV and CDR2 YYDKDF come from the germline V gene (reference sequence). Between the trimmed V and J ends, which lost 7 bases and 3 bases, there was a span of 10 bases. The CDR3 spans 13 residues. The CDR3 sequence: CATTWGHNQPQHF. The CDR3 coding sequence is TGTGCCACCACCTGGGGCCACAATCAGCCCCAGCATTTT.

The V and J genes are TRBV2 and TRBJ2-3; D possibly corresponds to TRBD1 (6 bases). This CDR3 has 16 amino acids. Looked up from germline, CDR1 is SNHLY and CDR2 is FYNNEI. Trimming removed 6 bases from V and 6 bases from J, with 22 bases in between. The CDR3 region is CASSPLGTGFHDTQYF. In DNA, the CDR3 is TGTGCCAGCAGCCCATTGGGAACAGGGTTCCACGATACGCAGTATTTT.

The chain joins TRBV5-1 to TRBJ2-6; TRBD2 is a possible D gene (5 bases). CDR1 and CDR2 from the germline V gene are SGHRS and YFSETQ. This CDR3 spans 17 amino acids. Deletions cut 0 bases from V and 4 bases from J, with 14 bases between. The CDR3 here is CASSLVDGVTGANVLTF. The DNA of the CDR3 is TGCGCCAGCAGCTTGGTCGACGGGGTGACAGGGGCCAACGTCCTGACTTTC.

The chain has TRBV6-2 or TRBV6-3 and TRBJ2-7, with D unresolved. Deletions cut 4 bases from V and 3 bases from J, with 4 bases between. CDR1 and CDR2 from the germline V gene are MNHEY and SVGEGT. The CDR3 contains 11 residues. The CDR3 is CASSSNYEQYF. The CDR3 DNA reads TGTGCCAGCAGTTCTAACTACGAGCAGTACTTC.

V gene TRBV5-4 combines with J gene TRBJ2-3, with TRBD2 identical over 15 bases. The CDR3 has 17 residues. After removal of 4 bases from V and 6 bases from J, the junction contained 9 bases not matched to a gene. CDR1 is SGHNT, CDR2 YYREEE, per germline (reference sequence). The CDR3 reads CASSKGLAGGTGDTQYF. In nucleotides, the CDR3 is TGTGCCAGCAGCAAGGGACTAGCGGGGGGAACTGGGGATACGCAGTATTTT.

This clone was counted between two and nine times. The gene calls are TRBV6-1 and TRBJ1-2; 10 bases are a match to TRBD1. The V and J ends lost 4 bases and 3 bases, in that order; junction bases with no gene match: 8. This CDR3 region has 16 residues. Germline assignment: CDR1 MNHNS and CDR2 SASEGT. Written as DNA, the CDR3 is TGTGCCAGCAGTGGGGACAGGGGCCCTTCGGACTATGGCTACACCTTC. Translation: CASSGDRGPSDYGYTF.

This rearrangement joins TRBV5-1 to TRBJ2-6, with TRBD1 identical over 7 bases. The length of the CDR3 is 18 residues. J was trimmed by 1 base and V by 4 bases; bases with no gene match: 11. The germline CDR1 and CDR2 sequences are SGHRS and YFSETQ. CDR3 in amino acids: CASSPGFQGVSGANVLTF. CDR3 in DNA: TGCGCCAGCAGCCCTGGGTTCCAGGGGGTTTCTGGGGCCAACGTCCTGACTTTC.

The chain has TRBV5-4 and TRBJ1-2; D unclear. The CDR3 spans 15 residues. Looked up from germline, CDR1 is SGHNT and CDR2 is YYREEE (reference sequence). V shed 0 bases and J shed 8 bases, with 17 bases lying between them. CDR3 residues: CASSLVSTAGRGYTF. For the CDR3, the DNA is TGTGCCAGCAGCTTGGTATCTACAGCTGGTCGGGGCTACACCTTC.

The chain couples TRBV6-6 to TRBJ2-5; 10 bases align to TRBD2. The CDR3 is 17 residues long. V shed 6 bases and J 3 bases; nucleotides not matched to a gene: 13. Germline lookup yields CDR1 MNHNY and CDR2 SVGAGI (reference sequence). The CDR3 protein is CASRRASGGEIEETQYF. In DNA form, the CDR3 reads TGTGCCAGCAGGCGAGCGAGCGGGGGGGAAATCGAAGAGACCCAGTACTTC.

This chain connects TRBV30 to TRBJ1-3; TRBD1 matches 7 bases. The CDR3 is made up of 15 amino acids. Germline CDR1 and CDR2: GTSNPN and SVGIG (reference sequence). V was pared by 5 bases and J by 4 bases, with 11 bases of the junction left unmatched. CDR3 DNA sequence: TGTGCCTGGGGGCCCCTGGGACAGTTCGGAAACACCATATATTTT. Translating gives CAWGPLGQFGNTIYF.

The J gene is TRBJ1-2, the V gene TRBV10-1; TRBD1 might be the D (6 bases). Germline CDR1 reads WNHNN; CDR2 reads SYGVQD (reference sequence). Trimming shortened V by 5 bases and J by 6 bases, and 25 bases separated the two germline ends. CDR3 length equals 17 residues. CDR3 region: CASSSQQSGHPPNGYTF. As DNA, the CDR3 is TGCGCCAGCAGTTCCCAGCAATCGGGACATCCCCCGAATGGCTACACCTTC.

This clone was counted ten times or more. The genes are TRBV28 and TRBJ2-1, with D unresolved. The germline V gene encodes CDR1 MDHEN and CDR2 SYDVKM. The CDR3 is 13 amino acids. The V end lost 6 bases, the J end lost 5 bases, and 11 bases lay between the germline ends. The CDR3 reads CASSLYQHNEQFF. CDR3 DNA: TGTGCCAGCAGCCTTTATCAGCACAATGAGCAGTTCTTC.

This sequence joins TRBV27 and TRBJ1-4; 8 positions match TRBD1. The CDR3 has 20 residues. Germline values: CDR1 MNHEY, CDR2 SMNVEV (reference sequence). V lost 3 bases, J lost 7 bases, and 22 bases stayed unmatched. As DNA, the CDR3 is TGTGCCAGCAGTTTCCGCAGGGGGCGCTTGGAGGGAGGTCTCAGTGAAAAACTGTTTTTT. It yields the protein CASSFRRGRLEGGLSEKLFF.

The rearrangement joins TRBV24-1 to TRBJ2-2; 7 nucleotides line up with TRBD2. The germline V gene has CDR1 KGHDR and CDR2 SFDVKD. V was clipped by 7 bases and J by 4 bases; unmatched bases: 5. This CDR3 comprises 14 residues. The CDR3 sequence is CATSGEGFTGELFF. CDR3 sequence (DNA): TGTGCCACCAGCGGGGAGGGATTCACCGGGGAGCTGTTTTTT.